A single sample is the source of the 28 T cell receptor beta chains below, sequenced in a study of blood T cell repertoires in COVID-19. Profiling relied on immunoSEQ multiplex PCR, and the TCRdb table lists in-frame clones only, not all of them. Found here are 95,000 to 110,000 clones, about 91% of them singletons; the top ten hold approximately 5.5%. The sample consisted of peripheral blood. These receptors were collected from a human donor in a cohort sampled during active COVID-19.

The chain joins TRBV4-2 to TRBJ2-1; 12 bases fit TRBD2. The V segment lost 0 bases and the J segment 4 bases; nucleotides outside the gene matches: 16. CDR3 size: 21 residues. CDR1 is LGHNA and CDR2 is YNFKEQ in the germline V gene. The CDR3 DNA reads TGTGCCAGCAGCCAAGACATGGGGCCTAGACTAGCGGGGGCCATGTACAATGAGCAGTTCTTC. It translates to CASSQDMGPRLAGAMYNEQFF.

The rearrangement uses TRBV2 and TRBJ1-3; D is undetermined. Per germline, CDR1 SNHLY and CDR2 FYNNEI. Deletions cut 6 bases from V and 0 bases from J, with 12 bases between. The CDR3 is 15 amino acids. This CDR3 is CASRGHRSSGNTIYF. DNA of the CDR3: TGTGCCAGCAGGGGTCATCGGAGCTCTGGAAACACCATATATTTT.

The rearrangement joins TRBV6-6 to TRBJ1-6; 7 bases map to TRBD1. Germline V CDR1 and CDR2: MNHNY, SVGAGI (reference sequence). Germline trimming cut 0 bases from V and 9 bases from J; bases unmatched to any gene: 8. The CDR3 covers 16 residues. CDR3 in amino acids: CASSYSNRGAGSPLHF. The CDR3 DNA follows: TGTGCCAGCAGTTACTCGAACAGGGGAGCGGGTTCACCCCTCCACTTT.

CDR3 amino acids: CASSSDRSQETQYF. The CDR3 DNA reads as TGCGCCAGCAGCTCGGACAGGTCCCAAGAGACCCAGTACTTC. The V and J genes are TRBV5-1 and TRBJ2-5, with 7 bases identical to TRBD1. This CDR3 is built from 14 residues. J gave up 1 base and V 3 bases, and 3 bases lay outside the gene matches. The germline V gene encodes CDR1 SGHRS and CDR2 YFSETQ. The entire variable domain, with the rest obtained from reference TRBV5-1 and TRBJ2-5, is as follows: KAGVTQTPRYLIKTRGQQVTLSCSPISGHRSVSWYQQTPGQGLQFLFEYFSETQRNKGNFPGRFSGRQFSNSRSEMNVSTLELGDSALYLCASSSDRSQETQYFGPGTRLLVL.

The chain uses TRBV7-3 and TRBJ1-6; possible D gene TRBD1, 6 bases. Trimming took off 0 bases at V and 9 bases at J, with 12 bases between the two ends. Germline V CDR1 and CDR2: SGHTA, FQGTGA. This CDR3 contains 15 residues. In nucleotides, the CDR3 is TGTGCCAGCAGCTTAACAGGGGACATCTCTTCACCCCTCCACTTT. The encoded protein is CASSLTGDISSPLHF.

The rearrangement links TRBV18 to TRBJ2-3; weak D call: TRBD1 (6 bases). CDR1 and CDR2 (germline): KGHSH, LQKENI. The ends were cut back, 3 bases at V and 2 bases at J, with 12 bases in the middle. The CDR3 totals 15 residues. CDR3 residues: CASSPPGAYTDTQYF. Here the CDR3 DNA reads TGTGCCAGCTCACCTCCAGGGGCTTACACAGATACGCAGTATTTT.

The chain carries TRBV3-1 (or the pseudogene TRBV3-2) and TRBJ2-7, with 9 bases lining up with TRBD2. The CDR3 runs to 17 residues. With 0 bases clipped from V and 7 bases from J, the junction kept 13 bases outside the gene matches. The V gene's germline CDR1 is LGHDT and CDR2 YNNKEL (reference sequence). CDR3 sequence (DNA): TGTGCCAGCAGCCAAGACGCTAGCGGGATTTACGGGGGTGAGCAGTACTTC. Protein sequence: CASSQDASGIYGGEQYF.

The table lists this clone with a few counts. This chain links TRBV27 with TRBJ1-1; D is uncertain. Looked up from germline, CDR1 is MNHEY and CDR2 is SMNVEV (reference sequence). Trimming took 1 base from V and 5 from J, leaving 8 bases between them. The CDR3 length is 13 residues. This chain's CDR3 is CASSLYTRTEAFF. CDR3 coding DNA: TGTGCCAGCAGTTTATATACGAGGACTGAAGCTTTCTTT.

The V call is TRBV7-8, the J call TRBJ1-2; weak D call: TRBD1 (5 bases). This CDR3 is 12 amino acids long. The germline V and J ends were trimmed by 1 base and 7 bases, with 7 bases remaining between them. From germline, CDR1 is SGHVS and CDR2 FQNEAQ. CDR3 protein: CASSLVQGGYTF. CDR3 nucleotide sequence: TGTGCCAGCAGCTTAGTCCAGGGTGGCTACACCTTC.

The chain employs TRBV19 and TRBJ2-1; 9 nucleotides align to TRBD2. CDR1 is LNHDA, CDR2 SQIVND, per germline (reference sequence). V trimming: 4 bases; J trimming: 6 bases; junction bases outside the gene matches: 7. This CDR3 comprises 15 residues. The chain's CDR3 is CASSTIAGEFNEQFF. The CDR3 nucleotides are TGTGCCAGTAGTACCATAGCGGGGGAGTTCAATGAGCAGTTCTTC.

This clone has more than one count but fewer than ten. The chain recombines TRBV6-5 with TRBJ1-6; TRBD1 matches 7 bases. After removal of 0 bases from V and 7 bases from J, the junction contained 6 bases not matched to a gene. The germline V gene has CDR1 MNHEY and CDR2 SVGAGI. CDR3 length: 16 amino acids. CDR3 nucleotides: TGTGCCAGCAGTTACTCGAGACAGGGTCAGAATTCACCCCTCCACTTT. Translating it yields CASSYSRQGQNSPLHF.

The chain joins TRBV11-3 to TRBJ2-3; D is undetermined. The CDR3 extends over 11 amino acids. Germline-derived CDR1 and CDR2 are SGHNT and YENEEA. Trimming left V 4 bases short and J 4 bases short, with 3 bases between. The CDR3 DNA reads TGTGCCAGCAGCTCTTCAGATACGCAGTATTTT. Protein product: CASSSSDTQYF.

V is TRBV20-1 and J is TRBJ2-1; 9 bases are shared with TRBD2. CDR3 length: 15 residues. From germline, CDR1 is DFQATT and CDR2 SNEGSKA (reference sequence). V dropped 3 bases and J dropped 5; count of bases not matched to a gene: 8. As DNA, the CDR3 is TGCAGTGCTAGTATTGCGGGAGGGGGCCACAATGAGCAGTTCTTC. Translated, it gives CSASIAGGGHNEQFF.

The rearrangement joins TRBV9 to TRBJ2-1; tentatively, D is TRBD1 (5 bases). The CDR3 runs 15 residues. Trimming took 0 bases from V and 3 from J, leaving 10 bases between them. Germline CDR1 reads SGDLS; CDR2 reads YYNGEE. The chain's CDR3 is CASSVEGAGYNEQFF. The CDR3 nucleotides read TGTGCCAGCAGCGTAGAAGGGGCAGGCTACAATGAGCAGTTCTTC. Filled out from reference TRBV9 and TRBJ2-1, the complete variable domain reads DSGVTQTPKHLITATGQRVTLRCSPRSGDLSVYWYQQSLDQGLQFLIQYYNGEERAKGNILERFSAQQFPDLHSELNLSSLELGDSALYFCASSVEGAGYNEQFFGPGTRLTVL.

J is TRBJ2-7 and V is TRBV27, with a weak D call TRBD1 (5 bases). CDR1 is MNHEY, CDR2 SMNVEV, per germline (reference sequence). Between the trimmed V and J ends, which lost 3 bases and 4 bases, there was a span of 13 bases. This CDR3 spans 14 amino acids. This CDR3 reads CASSFPGKEYEQYF. The CDR3 nucleotides are TGTGCCAGCAGTTTTCCAGGGAAGGAATACGAGCAGTACTTC.

This clone was seen only once. This sequence joins TRBV6-5 and TRBJ2-1; no clear D. Trimming took off 7 bases at V and 8 bases at J, with 18 bases between the two ends. This CDR3 spans 14 amino acids. Germline V CDR1 and CDR2: MNHEY, SVGAGI. The CDR3 spells CASIGAQNRDEQFF. The CDR3 DNA follows: TGTGCCAGCATAGGAGCCCAAAATCGCGATGAGCAGTTCTTC.

This chain uses TRBV13 with TRBJ2-7; TRBD2 matches at 9 bases. The CDR3 sequence is 15 residues long. CDR1 is PRHDT and CDR2 is FYEKMQ in the germline V gene (reference sequence). With V trimmed by 0 bases and J by 1 base, 1 base remained unmatched. Here the CDR3 reads CASSLGAGGSYEQYF. In nucleotides, the CDR3 is TGTGCCAGCAGCTTAGGTGCGGGGGGGTCCTACGAGCAGTACTTC. The full variable domain, its missing parts supplied by reference TRBV13 and TRBJ2-7, is AAGVIQSPRHLIKEKRETATLKCYPIPRHDTVYWYQQGPGQDPQFLISFYEKMQSDKGSIPDRFSAQQFSDYHSELNMSSLELGDSALYFCASSLGAGGSYEQYFGPGTRLTVT.

This chain uses TRBV29-1 with TRBJ1-1, with TRBD1 matching over 10 bases. V gave up 7 bases and J gave up 1 base; unmatched junction bases: 6. CDR1 SQVTM and CDR2 ANQGSEA come from the germline V gene. This CDR3 contains 14 residues. The CDR3 is CSGRQGARNTEAFF. CDR3 nucleotides: TGCAGCGGGCGACAGGGGGCGAGGAACACTGAAGCTTTCTTT.

The chain combines TRBV9 with TRBJ2-5; 9 positions match TRBD2. This CDR3 has 14 amino acids. Trimming at V came to 6 bases and at J to 5 bases, leaving 8 bases not matched to a gene. The germline V gene encodes CDR1 SGDLS and CDR2 YYNGEE. CDR3 sequence: CASTQAGGPETQYF. Written as DNA, the CDR3 is TGTGCCAGCACCCAGGCGGGGGGGCCGGAGACCCAGTACTTC.

V usage is TRBV4-3 and J usage is TRBJ2-3; 9 nucleotides align to TRBD2. The CDR3 is made up of 18 amino acids. The germline V gene encodes CDR1 LGHNA and CDR2 YSLEER. The J segment lost 6 bases and the V segment lost 3 bases, leaving 16 bases of the junction unmatched. CDR3 sequence (DNA): TGCGCCAGCAGCCACGGACTTTCGACTAGCGGAGCATCTGATACGCAGTATTTT. It codes for CASSHGLSTSGASDTQYF.

This clone was seen only a few times. V and J are TRBV30 and TRBJ2-1; D not resolved. Germline V lookup: CDR1 GTSNPN, CDR2 SVGIG (reference sequence). CDR3 length: 13 amino acids. The V gene lost 2 bases and the J gene lost 4 bases, with 9 bases spanning the gap. The CDR3 nucleotides are TGTGCCTGGAGTCTAGAGGAGTACAATGAGCAGTTCTTC. Amino acid sequence: CAWSLEEYNEQFF.

The chain combines TRBV7-8 with TRBJ1-2; TRBD1 is a possible D gene (5 bases). V shed 5 bases and J shed 6 bases, with 13 bases lying between them. The CDR3 sequence is 13 residues long. CDR1 SGHVS and CDR2 FQNEAQ come from the germline V gene. CDR3 residues: CASSTQGYNGYTF. The DNA for the CDR3 is TGTGCCAGCAGCACCCAGGGCTATAATGGCTACACCTTC.

The rearrangement links TRBV4-3 to TRBJ2-3; 9 nucleotides line up with TRBD1. CDR3 length: 15 amino acids. After removal of 2 bases from V and 4 bases from J, the junction contained 4 bases not matched to a gene. The V gene's germline CDR1 is LGHNA and CDR2 YSLEER. The CDR3 sequence is CASSQLQGAADTQYF. The CDR3 region has the DNA TGCGCCAGCAGCCAATTACAGGGGGCCGCAGATACGCAGTATTTT.

The chain links TRBV7-3 to TRBJ2-6; unclear D gene. CDR3 length: 13 amino acids. Germline CDR1 reads SGHTA; CDR2 reads FQGTGA. V dropped 6 bases and J dropped 4 bases, with 7 bases sitting between them. CDR3 in amino acids: CASSRVGANVLTF. For the CDR3, the DNA is TGTGCCAGCAGTCGCGTGGGGGCCAACGTCCTGACTTTC.

In nucleotides, the CDR3 is TGTGCCAGCAGGGGGGACAGGGGGTCGACCGGGGAGCTGTTTTTT. Protein: CASRGDRGSTGELFF. The chain has TRBV6-5 and TRBJ2-2; 11 bases are a match to TRBD1. CDR1 is MNHEY, CDR2 SVGAGI, per germline. V gave up 6 bases and J gave up 5 bases; unmatched junction bases: 5. The CDR3 covers 15 residues.

A few counts support this clone. The chain has TRBV4-3 and TRBJ1-6; no clear D. V lost 0 bases to trimming and J lost 4 bases, with 10 bases between them. The CDR3 totals 16 residues. CDR1 LGHNA and CDR2 YSLEER come from the germline V gene. CDR3: CASSQDSSHYNSPLHF. The CDR3 bases are TGCGCCAGCAGCCAAGATAGCAGCCATTATAATTCACCCCTCCACTTT.

This clone is a singleton in its sample. CDR3 sequence: CASSFWTSGSASTDTQYF. DNA of the CDR3: TGTGCCAGCAGCTTTTGGACTAGCGGGAGTGCTAGCACAGATACGCAGTATTTT. The chain uses TRBV7-6 and TRBJ2-3; TRBD2 aligns across 13 bases. With V trimmed by 3 bases and J by 0 bases, 6 bases remained unmatched. CDR1 and CDR2 from the germline V gene are SGHVS and FNYEAQ. The CDR3 runs to 18 residues. Together with reference TRBV7-6 and TRBJ2-3, the CDR3 gives the full variable domain: GAGVSQSPRYKVTKRGQDVALRCDPISGHVSLYWYRQALGQGPEFLTYFNYEAQQDKSGLPNDRFSAERPEGSISTLTIQRTEQRDSAMYRCASSFWTSGSASTDTQYFGPGTRLTVL.

V and J are TRBV4-1 and TRBJ1-3, with D possibly matching TRBD1 (5 bases). CDR1 and CDR2 from the germline V gene are MGHRA and YSYEKL. The CDR3 runs to 17 residues. V gave up 1 base and J gave up 7 bases, with 20 bases separating them. The CDR3 loop is CASSQVGGGMFRNTIYF. CDR3 nucleotides: TGCGCCAGCAGCCAAGTCGGGGGGGGGATGTTTAGGAACACCATATATTTT.